The present entry profiles one T cell receptor beta chain with its context. Its antigen is still unknown. The entry originates in a study of OX40 agonist ivuxolimab in advanced cancers. The overall study: Of the participants, approximately 36% had some prior anti-PD-1, anti-PD-L1 or anti-CTLA-4 therapy, which was allowed.

Overall study findings and caveats: Patients with a partial response at 0.1-3.0 mg/kg had among the lowest clonal expansion.

Clones were sequenced by immunoSEQ multiplex PCR, and TCRdb holds only the in-frame ones, with some missing. The table has about 94,000 clones, around 91% seen once. Patients with a history of autoimmune disease or on systemic immunosuppression were excluded. Trimming stripped 3 bases from V and 0 bases from J, with 12 bases between. This CDR3 is 15 amino acids long. Germline V gene sequence: CDR1 SGDLS, CDR2 YYNGEE. This clonotype originated in an adult with an advanced solid tumor such as melanoma, head and neck, liver or kidney cancer. Source: CD4+ or CD8+ T cells sorted from blood, taken in a trial of the OX40 agonist ivuxolimab. The genes are TRBV9 and TRBJ2-5; tentative D call: TRBD2 (6 bases). CDR3 sequence (DNA): TGTGCCAGCAGCGAGGGACTGACGTACCAAGAGACCCAGTACTTC. This translates into CASSEGLTYQETQYF.